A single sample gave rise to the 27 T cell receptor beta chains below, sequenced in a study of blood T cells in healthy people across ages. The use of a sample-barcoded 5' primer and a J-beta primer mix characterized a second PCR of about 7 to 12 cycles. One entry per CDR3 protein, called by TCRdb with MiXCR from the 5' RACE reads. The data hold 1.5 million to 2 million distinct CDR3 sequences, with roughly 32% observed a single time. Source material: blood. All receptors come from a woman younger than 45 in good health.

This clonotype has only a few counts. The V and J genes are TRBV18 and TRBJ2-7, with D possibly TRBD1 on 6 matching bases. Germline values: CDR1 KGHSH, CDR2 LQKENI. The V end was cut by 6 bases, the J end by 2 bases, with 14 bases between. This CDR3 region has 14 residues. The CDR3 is CASSLRQETYEQYF. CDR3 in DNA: TGTGCCAGCTCCCTTCGACAGGAGACCTACGAGCAGTACTTC.

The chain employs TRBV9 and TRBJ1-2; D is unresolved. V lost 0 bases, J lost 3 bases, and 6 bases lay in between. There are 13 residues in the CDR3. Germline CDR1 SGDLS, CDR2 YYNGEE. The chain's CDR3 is CASSVGDDYGYTF. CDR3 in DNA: TGTGCCAGCAGCGTAGGTGACGACTATGGCTACACCTTC.

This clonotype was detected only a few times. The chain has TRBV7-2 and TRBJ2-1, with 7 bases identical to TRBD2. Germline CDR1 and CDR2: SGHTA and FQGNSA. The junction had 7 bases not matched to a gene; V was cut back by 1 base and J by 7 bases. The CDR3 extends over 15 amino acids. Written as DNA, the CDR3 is TGTGCCAGCAGCTTAGTAGGTGGACTAGGGAATGAGCAGTTCTTC. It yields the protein CASSLVGGLGNEQFF.

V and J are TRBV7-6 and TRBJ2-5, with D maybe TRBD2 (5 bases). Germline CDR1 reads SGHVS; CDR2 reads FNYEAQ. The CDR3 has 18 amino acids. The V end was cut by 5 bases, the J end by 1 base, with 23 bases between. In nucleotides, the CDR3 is TGTGCCAGCAGCACAACTACTAAAACCCCGGAGGTCCAAGAGACCCAGTACTTC. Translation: CASSTTTKTPEVQETQYF.

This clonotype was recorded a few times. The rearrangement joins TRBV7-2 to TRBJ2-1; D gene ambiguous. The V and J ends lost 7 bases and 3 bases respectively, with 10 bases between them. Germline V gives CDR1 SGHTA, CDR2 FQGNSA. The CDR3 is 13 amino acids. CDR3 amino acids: CASNPMGYNEQFF. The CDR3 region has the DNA TGTGCCAGCAACCCTATGGGCTACAATGAGCAGTTCTTC. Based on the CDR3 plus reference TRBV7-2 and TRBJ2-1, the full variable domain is GAGVSQSPSNKVTEKGKDVELRCDPISGHTALYWYRQSLGQGLEFLIYFQGNSAPDKSGLPSDRFSAERTGGSVSTLTIQRTQQEDSAVYLCASNPMGYNEQFFGPGTRLTVL.

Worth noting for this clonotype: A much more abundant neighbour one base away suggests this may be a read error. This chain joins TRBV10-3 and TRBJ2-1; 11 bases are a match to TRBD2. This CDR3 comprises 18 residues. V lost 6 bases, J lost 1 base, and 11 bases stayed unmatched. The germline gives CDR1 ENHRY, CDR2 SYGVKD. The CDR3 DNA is TGTGCCATCAGCCCGGAACTAGCGGGAGAAGAATCCTACAATGAGCAGTTCTTC. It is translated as CAISPELAGEESYNEQFF.

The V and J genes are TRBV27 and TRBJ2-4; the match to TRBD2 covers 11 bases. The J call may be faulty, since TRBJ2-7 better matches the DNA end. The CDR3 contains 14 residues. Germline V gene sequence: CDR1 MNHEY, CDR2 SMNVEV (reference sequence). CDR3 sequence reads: CASGLAGGVAEQYF. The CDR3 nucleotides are TGTGCCAGCGGATTAGCGGGAGGGGTCGCCGAGCAGTACTTC.

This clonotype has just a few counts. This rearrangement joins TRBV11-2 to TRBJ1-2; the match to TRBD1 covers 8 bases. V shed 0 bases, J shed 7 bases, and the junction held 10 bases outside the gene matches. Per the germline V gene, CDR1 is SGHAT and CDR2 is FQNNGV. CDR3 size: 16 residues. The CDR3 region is CASSLDSQGAAFGYTF. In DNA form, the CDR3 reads TGTGCCAGCAGCTTAGATTCGCAGGGGGCGGCTTTTGGCTACACCTTC.

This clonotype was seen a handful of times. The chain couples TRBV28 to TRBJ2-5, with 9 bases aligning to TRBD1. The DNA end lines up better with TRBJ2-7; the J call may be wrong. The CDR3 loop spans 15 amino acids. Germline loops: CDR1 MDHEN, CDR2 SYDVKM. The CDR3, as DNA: TGTGCCAGCAGTTTATGGACAGGGGGGGCCTACGAGCAGTACTTC. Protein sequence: CASSLWTGGAYEQYF.

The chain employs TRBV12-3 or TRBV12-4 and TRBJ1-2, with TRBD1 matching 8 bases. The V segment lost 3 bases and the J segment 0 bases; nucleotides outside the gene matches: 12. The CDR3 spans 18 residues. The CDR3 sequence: CASSFKGSGQGTNYGYTF. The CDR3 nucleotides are TGTGCCAGCAGTTTTAAGGGGTCTGGACAGGGAACTAACTATGGCTACACCTTC.

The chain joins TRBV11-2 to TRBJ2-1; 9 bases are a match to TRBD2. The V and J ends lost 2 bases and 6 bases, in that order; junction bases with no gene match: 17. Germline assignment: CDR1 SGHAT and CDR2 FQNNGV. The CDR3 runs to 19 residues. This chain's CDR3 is CASSLSGGRAVFFFNEQFF. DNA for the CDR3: TGTGCCAGCAGCTTATCGGGCGGGAGGGCCGTATTCTTTTTCAATGAGCAGTTCTTC.

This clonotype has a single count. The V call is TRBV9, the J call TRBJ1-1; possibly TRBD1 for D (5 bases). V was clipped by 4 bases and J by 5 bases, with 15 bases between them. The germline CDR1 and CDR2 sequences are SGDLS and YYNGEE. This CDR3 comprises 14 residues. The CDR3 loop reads CASSQPGEGTEAFF. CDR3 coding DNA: TGTGCCAGCAGCCAACCCGGGGAGGGGACTGAAGCTTTCTTT.

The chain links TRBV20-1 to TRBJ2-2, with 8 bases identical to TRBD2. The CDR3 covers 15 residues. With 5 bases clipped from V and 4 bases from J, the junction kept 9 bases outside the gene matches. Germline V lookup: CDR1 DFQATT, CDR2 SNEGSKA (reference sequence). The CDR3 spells CSAPIGGAATGELFF. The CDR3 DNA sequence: TGCAGTGCTCCAATCGGGGGGGCGGCCACCGGGGAGCTGTTTTTT.

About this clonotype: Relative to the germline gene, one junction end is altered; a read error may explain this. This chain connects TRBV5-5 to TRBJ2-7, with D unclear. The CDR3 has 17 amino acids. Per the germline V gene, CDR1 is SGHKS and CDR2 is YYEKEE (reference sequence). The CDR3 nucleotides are TGTGCCAGCAGCGCCCGGTTGGTCCAGAGCCTCTCCCACGAGCAGTACTTC. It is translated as CASSARLVQSLSHEQYF. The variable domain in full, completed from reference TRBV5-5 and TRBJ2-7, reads DAGVTQSPTHLIKTRGQQVTLRCSPISGHKSVSWYQQVLGQGPQFIFQYYEKEERGRGNFPDRFSARQFPNYSSELNVNALLLGDSALYLCASSARLVQSLSHEQYFGPGTRLTVT.

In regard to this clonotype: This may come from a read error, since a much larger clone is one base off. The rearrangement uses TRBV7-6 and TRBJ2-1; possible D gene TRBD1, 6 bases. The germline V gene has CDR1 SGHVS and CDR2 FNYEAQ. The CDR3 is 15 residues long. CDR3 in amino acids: CVSSVWTARSDEQFF. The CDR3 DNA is TGTGTCAGCAGCGTCTGGACAGCCCGTTCGGATGAGCAGTTCTTC.

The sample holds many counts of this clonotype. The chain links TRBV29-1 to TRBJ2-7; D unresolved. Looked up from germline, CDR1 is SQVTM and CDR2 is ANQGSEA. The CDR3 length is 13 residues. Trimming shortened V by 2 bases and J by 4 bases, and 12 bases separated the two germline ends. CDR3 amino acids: CSVELESTYEQYF. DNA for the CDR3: TGCAGCGTTGAATTGGAGTCAACTTACGAGCAGTACTTC.

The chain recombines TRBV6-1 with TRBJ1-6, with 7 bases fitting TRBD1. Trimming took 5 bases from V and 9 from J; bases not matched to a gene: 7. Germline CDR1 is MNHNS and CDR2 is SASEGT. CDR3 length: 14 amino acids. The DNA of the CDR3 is TGTGCCAGCAGTAAAGACAGGGAAGGTTCACCCCTCCACTTT. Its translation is CASSKDREGSPLHF.

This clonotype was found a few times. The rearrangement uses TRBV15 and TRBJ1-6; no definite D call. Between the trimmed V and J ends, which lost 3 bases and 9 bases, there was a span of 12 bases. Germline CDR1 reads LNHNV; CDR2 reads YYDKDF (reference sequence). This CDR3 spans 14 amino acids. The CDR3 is CATSSPGIASPLHF. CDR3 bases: TGTGCCACCAGCAGCCCGGGTATAGCTTCACCCCTCCACTTT.

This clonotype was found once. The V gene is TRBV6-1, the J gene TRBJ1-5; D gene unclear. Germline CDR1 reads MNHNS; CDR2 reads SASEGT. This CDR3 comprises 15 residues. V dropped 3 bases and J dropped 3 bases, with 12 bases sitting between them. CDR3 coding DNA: TGTGCCAGCAGTGAGGCATTATCCCTCAATCAGCCCCAGCATTTT. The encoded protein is CASSEALSLNQPQHF.

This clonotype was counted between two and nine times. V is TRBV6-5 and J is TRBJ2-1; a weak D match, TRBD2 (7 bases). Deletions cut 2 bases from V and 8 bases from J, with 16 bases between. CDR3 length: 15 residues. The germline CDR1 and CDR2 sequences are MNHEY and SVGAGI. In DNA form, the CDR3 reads TGTGCCAGCAGTTACGGCGGGGGCGGGGAGTATGAGCAGTTCTTC. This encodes CASSYGGGGEYEQFF.

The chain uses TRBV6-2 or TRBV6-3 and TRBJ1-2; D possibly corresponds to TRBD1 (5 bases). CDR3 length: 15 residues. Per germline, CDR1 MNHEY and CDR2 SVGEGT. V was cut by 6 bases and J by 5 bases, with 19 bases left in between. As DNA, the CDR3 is TGTGCCAGCAGACCAGGGACCAGTGGCTTATATGGCTACACCTTC. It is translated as CASRPGTSGLYGYTF.

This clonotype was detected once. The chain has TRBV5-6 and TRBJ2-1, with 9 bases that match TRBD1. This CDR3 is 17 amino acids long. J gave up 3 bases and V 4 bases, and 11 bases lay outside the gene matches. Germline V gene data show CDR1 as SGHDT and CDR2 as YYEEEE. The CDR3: CASSLFSGTGHYNEQFF. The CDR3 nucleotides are TGTGCCAGCAGCCTATTTTCCGGGACAGGGCACTACAATGAGCAGTTCTTC.

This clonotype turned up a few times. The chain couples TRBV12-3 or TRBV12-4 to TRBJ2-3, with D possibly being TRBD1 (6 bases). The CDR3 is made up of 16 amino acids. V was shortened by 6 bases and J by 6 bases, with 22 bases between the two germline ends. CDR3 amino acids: CASSPLRGPKRDTQYF. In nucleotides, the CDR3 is TGTGCCAGCAGCCCTCTCAGGGGCCCTAAAAGGGATACGCAGTATTTT.

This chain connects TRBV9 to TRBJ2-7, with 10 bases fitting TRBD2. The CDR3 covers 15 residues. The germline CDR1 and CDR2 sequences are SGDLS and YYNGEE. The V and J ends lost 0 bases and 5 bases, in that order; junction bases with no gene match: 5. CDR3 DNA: TGTGCCAGCAGCGTAGAGGGGCTAGCGGGAGACGAGCAGTACTTC. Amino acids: CASSVEGLAGDEQYF.

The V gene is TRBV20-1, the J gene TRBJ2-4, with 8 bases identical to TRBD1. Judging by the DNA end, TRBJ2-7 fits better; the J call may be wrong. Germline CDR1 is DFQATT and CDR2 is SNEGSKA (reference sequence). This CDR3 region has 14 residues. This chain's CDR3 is CSAPFDRGTYEQYF. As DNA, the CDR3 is TGCAGTGCTCCCTTCGACAGGGGCACCTACGAGCAGTACTTC.

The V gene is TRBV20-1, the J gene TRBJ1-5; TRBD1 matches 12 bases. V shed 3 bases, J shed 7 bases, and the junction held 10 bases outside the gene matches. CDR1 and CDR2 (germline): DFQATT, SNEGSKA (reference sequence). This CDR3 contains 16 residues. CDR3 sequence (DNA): TGCAGTGCTAGCGGCGGGGGACAGGGGGCAAAGCAGCCCCAGCATTTT. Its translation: CSASGGGQGAKQPQHF.

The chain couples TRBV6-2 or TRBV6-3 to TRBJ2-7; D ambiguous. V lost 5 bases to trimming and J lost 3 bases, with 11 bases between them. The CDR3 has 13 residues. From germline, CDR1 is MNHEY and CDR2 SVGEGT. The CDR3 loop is CASSDLPDYEQYF. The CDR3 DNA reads TGTGCCAGCAGTGATTTACCAGACTACGAGCAGTACTTC.